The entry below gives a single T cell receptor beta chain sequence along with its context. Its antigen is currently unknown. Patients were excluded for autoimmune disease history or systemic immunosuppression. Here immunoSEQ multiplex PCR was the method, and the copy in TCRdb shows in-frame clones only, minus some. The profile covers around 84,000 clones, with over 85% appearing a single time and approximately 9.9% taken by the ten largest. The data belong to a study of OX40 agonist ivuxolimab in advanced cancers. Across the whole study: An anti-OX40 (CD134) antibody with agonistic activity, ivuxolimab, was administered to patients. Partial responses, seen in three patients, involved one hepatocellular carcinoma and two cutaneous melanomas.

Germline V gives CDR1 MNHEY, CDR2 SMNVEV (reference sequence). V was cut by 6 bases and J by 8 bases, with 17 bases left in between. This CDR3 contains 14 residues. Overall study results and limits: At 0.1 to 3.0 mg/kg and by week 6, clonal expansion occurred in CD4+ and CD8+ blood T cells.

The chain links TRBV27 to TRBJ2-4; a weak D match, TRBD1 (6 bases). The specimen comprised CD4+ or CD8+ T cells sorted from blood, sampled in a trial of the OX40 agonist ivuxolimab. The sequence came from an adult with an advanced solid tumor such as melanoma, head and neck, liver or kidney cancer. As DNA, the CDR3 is TGTGCCAGCAGCGAACAGGGTGGGATAGACATTCAGTACTTC. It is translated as CASSEQGGIDIQYF.